This T cell receptor (beta chain) is from a study of blood T cell repertoires in COVID-19. The overall study: Samples taken during acute and convalescent COVID-19 were collected in the United States, Italy and Spain. Sources were T cells, B-cell-depleted T cells, or PBMCs; the material itself was cDNA or gDNA.

This CDR3 is 15 amino acids long. Germline CDR1 and CDR2: SEHNR and FQNEAQ (reference sequence). The V gene end was trimmed by 4 bases and the J gene end by 2 bases; junction bases not matched to a gene: 5. Some clones are missing from TCRdb's copy, which holds only in-frame ones; the method was immunoSEQ multiplex PCR. Seen here are fewer than 110,000 clones, roughly 87% observed once, and the top ten hold over 15%. The clonotype originates from a woman of 80 years or more in a cohort sampled during active COVID-19. What was sequenced was peripheral blood. The chain recombines TRBV7-9 with TRBJ1-2, with 9 positions matching TRBD1. CDR3 amino acids: CASSYPGQGNYGYTF. The CDR3 DNA sequence: TGTGCCAGCAGCTATCCGGGACAGGGAAACTATGGCTACACCTTC.